The 10 T cell receptor beta chains presented below share a single source sample, sequenced in a study of early T cells in non-severe SARS-CoV-2 infection. MiXCR, applied by TCRdb to the 5' RACE reads, yields one record per CDR3 protein. The repertoire holds roughly 83,000 distinct CDR3 sequences, with 12% as singletons. The source was whole blood, collected at baseline. The origin of the receptors is an adult who was a healthcare worker with PCR-confirmed SARS-CoV-2 infection or an uninfected control (not recorded which).

This clonotype was observed many times. The chain couples TRBV29-1 to TRBJ2-1; TRBD2 might be the D (5 bases). The CDR3 is 14 residues long. V was pared by 4 bases and J by 1 base, with 11 bases between. Germline V gene sequence: CDR1 SQVTM, CDR2 ANQGSEA. The CDR3 DNA reads as TGCAGCGTTGTGGACTCCCGATCCTACAATGAGCAGTTCTTC. Its translation is CSVVDSRSYNEQFF.

The chain couples TRBV7-2 to TRBJ2-3; TRBD2 might be the D (7 bases). Trimming removed 2 bases from V and 1 base from J, with 16 bases in between. CDR3 length equals 17 residues. Germline lookup yields CDR1 SGHTA and CDR2 FQGNSA. CDR3 in amino acids: CASSLTGGLGRTDTQYF. In DNA form, the CDR3 reads TGTGCCAGCAGCTTAACGGGGGGCTTAGGGCGCACAGATACGCAGTATTTT.

The genes are TRBV5-1 and TRBJ1-2; unclear D gene. Germline V gene sequence: CDR1 SGHRS, CDR2 YFSETQ. The ends were cut back, 4 bases at V and 8 bases at J, with 21 bases in the middle. The CDR3 contains 15 residues. The CDR3 region has the DNA TGCGCCAGCAGCCAGGAGACTCTGAGTGGATACGGCTACACCTTC. It specifies CASSQETLSGYGYTF.

This clonotype was recorded at least ten times. This chain links TRBV29-1 with TRBJ2-1; 13 bases are a match to TRBD2. Germline CDR1 SQVTM, CDR2 ANQGSEA. CDR3 length: 17 residues. The V gene end was trimmed by 4 bases and the J gene end by 4 bases; junction bases not matched to a gene: 10. The CDR3 sequence is CSVVLTSGRSAYNEQFF. CDR3 sequence (DNA): TGCAGCGTTGTCCTGACTAGCGGGAGGAGTGCGTACAATGAGCAGTTCTTC.

At least ten counts were recorded for this clonotype. The chain joins TRBV11-2 to TRBJ2-2; D possibly corresponds to TRBD1 (7 bases). This CDR3 region has 17 residues. Looked up from germline, CDR1 is SGHAT and CDR2 is FQNNGV. Trimming took off 5 bases at V and 8 bases at J, with 24 bases between the two ends. DNA for the CDR3: TGTGCCAGCAGCCACCTCCAGGGGGGAGCTTCAAAAGGGGAGCTGTTTTTT. The encoded protein is CASSHLQGGASKGELFF. Full variable domain (outside the CDR3, taken from reference TRBV11-2 and TRBJ2-2): EAGVAQSPRYKIIEKRQSVAFWCNPISGHATLYWYQQILGQGPKLLIQFQNNGVVDDSQLPKDRFSAERLKGVDSTLKIQPAKLEDSAVYLCASSHLQGGASKGELFFGEGSRLTVL.

This clonotype is categorized as medium-sized (0.01 to 0.1%). The V call is TRBV4-1, the J call TRBJ2-2; no clear D gene. V was trimmed by 0 bases and J by 0 bases, leaving 11 bases between them. The CDR3 extends over 17 amino acids. Germline V gene lookup returns CDR1 MGHRA and CDR2 YSYEKL. The CDR3 sequence: CASSQDSNGANTGELFF. The CDR3 region has the DNA TGCGCCAGCAGCCAAGATTCAAACGGCGCGAACACCGGGGAGCTGTTTTTT.

The gene calls are TRBV3-1 and TRBJ2-6; D call uncertain. The CDR3 covers 16 residues. CDR1 and CDR2 (germline): LGHDT, YNNKEL (reference sequence). The ends were cut back, 1 base at V and 4 bases at J, with 11 bases in the middle. The CDR3 coding sequence is TGTGCCAGCAGCCAAGGGACCGGTCGGGGGGCCAACGTCCTGACTTTC. Its translation is CASSQGTGRGANVLTF.

This clonotype appeared many times. This CDR3 is CASSFTHPERVLSYNEQFF. CDR3 nucleotide sequence: TGTGCCAGCAGCTTCACCCACCCCGAACGGGTACTCTCCTACAATGAGCAGTTCTTC. V is TRBV7-9 and J is TRBJ2-1; D is unresolved. This CDR3 region has 19 residues. Germline V CDR1 and CDR2: SEHNR, FQNEAQ (reference sequence). Trimming pared 3 bases from V and 0 bases from J, leaving 21 bases between.

The chain has TRBV12-3 or TRBV12-4 and TRBJ1-6; TRBD1 aligns across 7 bases. This CDR3 comprises 13 residues. Losses at the gene ends were 6 bases for V and 10 bases for J; bases not matched to a gene: 6. The CDR3 bases are TGTGCCAGCAGAGGAGGGGGCGAATCACCCCTCCACTTT. This sequence encodes CASRGGGESPLHF.

CDR3 region: CASSLRGAYEQYF. For the CDR3, the DNA is TGTGCCAGCAGCTTAAGGGGAGCCTACGAGCAGTACTTC. The chain uses TRBV7-2 and TRBJ2-7; tentatively, D is TRBD1 or TRBD2 (5 bases each). This CDR3 has 13 amino acids. V lost 2 bases and J lost 2, with 7 bases in between. CDR1 and CDR2 from the germline V gene are SGHTA and FQGNSA.